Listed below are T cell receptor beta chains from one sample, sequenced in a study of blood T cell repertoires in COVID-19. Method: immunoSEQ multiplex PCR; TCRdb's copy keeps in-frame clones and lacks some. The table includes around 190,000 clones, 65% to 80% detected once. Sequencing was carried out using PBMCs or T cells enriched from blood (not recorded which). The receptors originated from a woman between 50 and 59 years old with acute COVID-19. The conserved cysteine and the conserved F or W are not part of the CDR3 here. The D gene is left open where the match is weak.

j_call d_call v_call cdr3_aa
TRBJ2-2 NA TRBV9 ASSVGATGELF
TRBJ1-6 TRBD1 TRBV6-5 ASSWPGQGNSPLH
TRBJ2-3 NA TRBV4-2 ASSQGMRDADTQY
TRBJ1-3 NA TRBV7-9 ASSLEGVLNTIY
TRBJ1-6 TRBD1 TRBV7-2 ASSFPGQLYNSPLH
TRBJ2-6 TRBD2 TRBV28 ASADGGGSGANVLT
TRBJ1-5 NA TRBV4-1 ASSQESGPYNQPQH
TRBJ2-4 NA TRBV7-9 ASSFLQGGGGAKNIQY
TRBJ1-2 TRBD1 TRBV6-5 ASKQQGVYGYT
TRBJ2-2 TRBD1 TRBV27 ASSLNLGTGIAGELF
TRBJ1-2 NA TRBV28 ASSLSGAGYGYT
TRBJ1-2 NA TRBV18 ASSPQEGGYT
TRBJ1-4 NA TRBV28 ASSLRVEKLF
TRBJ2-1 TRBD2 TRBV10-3 AIGGSGGAVEQF
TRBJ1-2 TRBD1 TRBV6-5 ASSYEPQGADYGYT
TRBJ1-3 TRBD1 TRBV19 ASRLGTGSPLH
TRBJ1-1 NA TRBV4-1 ASSLGGMNTEAF
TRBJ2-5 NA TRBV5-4 ASSEQYQETQY
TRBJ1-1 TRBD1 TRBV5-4 ASRADRVKTEAF
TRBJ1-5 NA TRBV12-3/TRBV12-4 ASSPRQGGPQH
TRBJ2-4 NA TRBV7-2 ASSTPGEQGLAKNIQY
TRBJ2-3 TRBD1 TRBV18 ASSGTARTDTQY
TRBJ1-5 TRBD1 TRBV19 ASSPQDRVGSQPQH
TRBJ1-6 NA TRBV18 ASSPSGGDSPLH
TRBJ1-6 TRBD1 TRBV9 ASSAEQGMSPLH
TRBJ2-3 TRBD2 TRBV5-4 ASSLGGRGDTQY
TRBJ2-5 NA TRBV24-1 ATSDPGPGTQY
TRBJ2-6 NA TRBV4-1 ASSQGGTSGANVLT
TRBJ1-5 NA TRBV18 ASSPGGTNSNQPQH
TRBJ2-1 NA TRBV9 ASSAGTVIEQF
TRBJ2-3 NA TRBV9 ASSVGGDTQY
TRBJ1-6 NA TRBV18 ASSPFGESNNSPLH
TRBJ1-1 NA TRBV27 ASSFSGFTEAF
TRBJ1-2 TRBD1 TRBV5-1 ASSRTGGPTNYGYT
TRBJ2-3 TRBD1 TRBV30 AWSVLGGRGLYSTDTQY
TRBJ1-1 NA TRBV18 ASSLSGRGLTEAF
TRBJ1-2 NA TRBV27 ASSLTHRSYGYT
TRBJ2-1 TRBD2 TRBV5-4 ASSFRLASSSYNEQF
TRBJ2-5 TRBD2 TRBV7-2 ASSPRGSGGPREETQY
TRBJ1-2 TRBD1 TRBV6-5 ASRVTDRANYGYT
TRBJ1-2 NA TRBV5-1 ASSPGRGYGYT
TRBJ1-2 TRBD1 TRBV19 ASSRQGDYGYT
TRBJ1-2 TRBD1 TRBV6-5 ASSTTAGGAYGYT
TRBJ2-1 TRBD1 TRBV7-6 ASSLPLQGNEQF
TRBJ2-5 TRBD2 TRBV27 ASSSGLVETQY
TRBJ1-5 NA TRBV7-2 ASSLVGGSNQPQH
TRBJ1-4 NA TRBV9 ASSAGNINEKLF
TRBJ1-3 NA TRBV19 ASSGGNPPGNTIY
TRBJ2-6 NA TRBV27 ASTAGSGWLRANVLT
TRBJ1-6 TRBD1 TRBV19 ASSLTGYNSPLH
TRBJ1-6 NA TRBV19 ASTTHQDGSSPLH
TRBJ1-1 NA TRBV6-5 ASIGLRTEAF
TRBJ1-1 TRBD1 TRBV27 ASSLEGAVGVAEAF
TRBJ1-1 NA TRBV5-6 ASSLGSHEEAF
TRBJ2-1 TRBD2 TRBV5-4 ASSATSGGYNEQF
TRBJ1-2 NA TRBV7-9 ASSFAQGGGYT
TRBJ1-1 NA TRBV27 ASGAPTLTEAF
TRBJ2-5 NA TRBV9 ASSVAAGNQETQY
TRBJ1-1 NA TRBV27 ASTEGGLRTEAF
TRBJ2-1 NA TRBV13 ASTRLTYNEQF